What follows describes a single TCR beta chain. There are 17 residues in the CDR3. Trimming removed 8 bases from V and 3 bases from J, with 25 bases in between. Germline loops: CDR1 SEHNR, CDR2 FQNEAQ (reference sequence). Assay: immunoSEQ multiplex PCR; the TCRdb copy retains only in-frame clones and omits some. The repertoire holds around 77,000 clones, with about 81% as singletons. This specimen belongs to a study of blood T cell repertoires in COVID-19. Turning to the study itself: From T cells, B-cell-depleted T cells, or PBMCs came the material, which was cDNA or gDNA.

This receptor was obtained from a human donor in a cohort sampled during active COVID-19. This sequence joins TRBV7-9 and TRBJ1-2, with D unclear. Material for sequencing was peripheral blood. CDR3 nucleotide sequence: TGTGCCAGCCTAATTCCAACGGAAGGAACCCTAGACTATGGCTACACCTTC. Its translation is CASLIPTEGTLDYGYTF. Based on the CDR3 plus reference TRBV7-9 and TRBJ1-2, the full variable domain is DTGVSQNPRHKITKRGQNVTFRCDPISEHNRLYWYRQTLGQGPEFLTYFQNEAQLEKSRLLSDRFSAERPKGSFSTLEIQRTEQGDSAMYLCASLIPTEGTLDYGYTFGSGTRLTVV.